The sequence of this T cell receptor beta chain was determined in a study of blood T cell repertoires in COVID-19. Study as a whole: Donors in the United States, Italy and Spain gave samples during acute or convalescent COVID-19. Sources were T cells, B-cell-depleted T cells, or PBMCs; the material itself was cDNA or gDNA.

TCRdb's copy holds only in-frame clones and misses some; the assay was immunoSEQ multiplex PCR. The sample gives roughly 120,000 clones, approximately 80% of which show up once; roughly an eighth is in the top ten. This sequence was found in a human donor in a cohort sampled during active COVID-19. The sequencing sample was made of peripheral blood.

CDR3 DNA sequence: TGTGCCAGCAGTTCGGGACAGGACGTTTATGGCTACACCTTC. Protein: CASSSGQDVYGYTF. The chain has TRBV28 and TRBJ1-2, with 8 bases fitting TRBD1. Germline loops: CDR1 MDHEN, CDR2 SYDVKM. V gave up 4 bases and J gave up 5 bases; unmatched junction bases: 6. The CDR3 extends over 14 amino acids.